This TCR beta chain was documented in a study of T cells expressing NK-cell markers (TCRdb year 2020). About the investigation overall: TCR beta-chain repertoires were profiled in sorted CD3+CD56+NKG2C+, CD3+CD56+NKG2C- and CD3+CD56-NKG2C+ T-cell subsets from roughly eight donors. Of the eight sequenced donors, seven were found to be HCMV-seropositive and one was found to be HCMV-seronegative. Randomly selected healthy volunteers, three men and five women, were used as the eight sequenced donors. Sequencing of the libraries produced 2 x 150 bp reads on Illumina HiSeq 2000/2500, MiSeq or NextSeq. The full study reports these points: Those dominant clonotypes were again the most abundant among CD3+CD56-NKG2C+ cells in a few donors, at about 28.3-60.1%. For more than 5 donors, the dominant CD3+CD56+NKG2C+ clonotypes were among the top 10 CD8+ clonotypes and accounted for about 1.0-7.0% of CD8+ T cells. It remained unclear whether the expanded NKG2C-expressing T cell clones were specific for HCMV antigens.

Comments on this clonotype: Its antigen is still unknown.

The CDR3, from cysteine to phenylalanine, totals 12 residues. No DNA is recorded. CDR1 is given as WSHSY and CDR2 as SAAADI, both from the germline V gene. The reads were generated on an Illumina HiSeq 2000. The TCR beta cDNA libraries were made using 5'RACE template switching, a step that added both a universal primer site and unique molecular identifiers. cDNA synthesis was primed from the TCR beta constant segment, followed by two successive PCR amplification steps. The published analysis was carried out like this. MIGEC handled demultiplexing of the reads and grouping by UMI, while MiTCR was used to assemble and quantify clonotypes. To remove erroneous sequences, TCR cDNA sequences were retained only when supported by two or more reads. The tcR package was used for downstream repertoire analysis, and clonotypes were matched across fractions by CDR3 nucleotide sequence plus V segment. VDJmatch was used to annotate antigen specificity against VDJdb, with one amino acid substitution in CDR3 allowed. TCRdb reprocessed the reads, and each CDR3 protein sequence is entered once, without DNA. The V and J calls and clone size come from TCRdb's table, not from the authors' own analysis. The table for this sample lists approximately 420,000 distinct CDR3 sequences. Approximately 12% of the sample comes from the top ten.

A commercial ELISA kit detecting HCMV-specific IgG in serum was used to determine HCMV serostatus. Peripheral blood mononuclear cells were isolated from blood by Ficoll density gradient centrifugation. Sequences were obtained from blood T cells: a sorted CD56 or NKG2C T cell subset, CD4+ or CD8+ T cells, or bulk PBMC T cells (not recorded which). The rearranged chain carries TRBV10-2 and TRBJ1-1; the TCRdb D gene call, TRBD1, has no DNA to confirm it. The receptor's source is a woman aged 45-59 years in good health. Donor details come from another sample of the same person, matched by shared clones. The CDR3 here reads CASSPGHTEAFF.